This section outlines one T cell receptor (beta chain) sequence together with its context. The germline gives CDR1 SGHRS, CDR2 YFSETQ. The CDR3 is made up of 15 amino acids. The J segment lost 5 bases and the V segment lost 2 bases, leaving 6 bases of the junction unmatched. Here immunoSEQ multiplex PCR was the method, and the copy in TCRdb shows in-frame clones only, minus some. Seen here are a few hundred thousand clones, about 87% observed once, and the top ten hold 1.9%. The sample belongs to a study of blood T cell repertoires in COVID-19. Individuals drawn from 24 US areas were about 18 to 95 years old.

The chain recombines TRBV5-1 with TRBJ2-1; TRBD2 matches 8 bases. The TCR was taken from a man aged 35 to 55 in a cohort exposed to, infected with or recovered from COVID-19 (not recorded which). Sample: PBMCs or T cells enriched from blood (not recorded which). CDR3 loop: CASSFSGTQDNEQFF. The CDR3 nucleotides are TGCGCCAGCAGCTTTAGCGGGACTCAAGACAATGAGCAGTTCTTC.